This entry lists 22 T cell receptor beta chains sequenced from one sample in a study of glioma-infiltrating T cells. TCR alpha and beta CDR3 regions were amplified from RNA using iRepertoire nested multiplex PCR. TCRdb ran MiXCR on the multiplex PCR reads and lists one entry per CDR3 protein. The data hold 300,000 to 450,000 distinct CDR3 sequences, with more than 35% observed a single time. What was sequenced was glioma tissue, nonneoplastic brain tissue, or PBMCs (not recorded which). Every receptor here comes from a human donor with low-grade glioma or glioblastoma, undergoing nonglioma brain surgery, or in good health (not recorded which).

The chain has TRBV5-6 and TRBJ2-7; D gene ambiguous. The CDR3 totals 13 residues. Per germline, CDR1 SGHDT and CDR2 YYEEEE. V lost 0 bases and J lost 1, with 5 bases in between. The CDR3 region is CASSLELSYEQYF. CDR3 DNA sequence: TGTGCCAGCAGCTTGGAACTATCCTACGAGCAGTACTTC.

The chain carries TRBV4-3 and TRBJ2-7; D uncertain. Germline CDR1 reads LGHNA; CDR2 reads YSLEER. The CDR3 sequence is 14 residues long. Deletions cut 0 bases from V and 3 bases from J, with 9 bases between. CDR3 sequence reads: CASSQDRVSYEQYF. In nucleotides, the CDR3 is TGCGCCAGCAGCCAAGATAGGGTCAGCTACGAGCAGTACTTC.

J is TRBJ2-1 and V is TRBV5-1; D unclear. The ends were cut back, 2 bases at V and 0 bases at J, with 12 bases in the middle. This CDR3 is built from 16 residues. Germline V gene data show CDR1 as SGHRS and CDR2 as YFSETQ. The CDR3 reads CASSFAFSSSYNEQFF. CDR3 nucleotides: TGCGCCAGCAGCTTTGCCTTTTCGAGCTCCTACAATGAGCAGTTCTTC.

About this clonotype: A read error may account for a junction end that differs from germline. This chain uses TRBV6-2 or TRBV6-3 with TRBJ2-1; 7 nucleotides match TRBD2. Looked up from germline, CDR1 is MNHEY and CDR2 is SVGEGT. The CDR3 extends over 17 amino acids. This chain's CDR3 is CASSYRLAGASYNEQSF. CDR3 in DNA: TGTGCCAGCAGTTACCGACTGGCGGGAGCCTCCTACAATGAGCAGTCCTTC.

Points on this clonotype: The junction differs from germline at one of its ends, possibly a read error. The chain joins TRBV28 to TRBJ2-3; the D gene is possibly TRBD1 (6 bases). Germline V gives CDR1 MDHEN, CDR2 SYDVKM. The CDR3 contains 11 residues. The chain's CDR3 is CTSRDIGTQYF. DNA for the CDR3: TGTACCAGCAGGGACATAGGTACGCAGTATTTT.

This clonotype was counted between two and nine times. The CDR3 DNA sequence: TGTGCCACCAGCAGAGATCCGACTCCGGGTCGGGCCCAGTACTTC. Protein: CATSRDPTPGRAQYF. The gene calls are TRBV15 and TRBJ2-5; the D is unclear. V lost 0 bases to trimming and J lost 9 bases, with 17 bases between them. CDR1 and CDR2 from the germline V gene are LNHNV and YYDKDF (reference sequence). The CDR3 is 15 residues long.

With regard to this clonotype: This may come from a read error, since a much larger clone is one base off. The chain combines TRBV6-2 or TRBV6-3 with TRBJ2-1; a possible D gene is TRBD2 (5 bases). CDR1 is MNHEY, CDR2 SVGEGT, per germline. The CDR3 length is 13 residues. As DNA, the CDR3 is TGTGCCAGCAGTGTAGGGAGTTACAATGAGCAGCTCTTC. Amino acid sequence: CASSVGSYNEQLF.

This clonotype was recorded a few times. The gene calls are TRBV10-3 and TRBJ2-7, with D maybe TRBD2 (6 bases). CDR3 length: 15 amino acids. V lost 5 bases to trimming and J lost 0 bases, with 14 bases between them. Per germline, CDR1 ENHRY and CDR2 SYGVKD. In nucleotides, the CDR3 is TGTGCCATCAGTAGAGCCGGGAGAAGCTCCTACGAGCAGTACTTC. This translates into CAISRAGRSSYEQYF.

This clonotype was recorded only once. The chain is built from TRBV5-1 and TRBJ2-7; 7 bases agree with TRBD1. The CDR3 is 15 residues long. CDR1 and CDR2 (germline): SGHRS, YFSETQ. The V and J ends lost 2 bases and 3 bases, in that order; junction bases with no gene match: 8. Here the CDR3 reads CASSFSPGQNYEQYF. The DNA of the CDR3 is TGCGCCAGCAGCTTTTCCCCGGGACAGAACTACGAGCAGTACTTC.

The CDR3 DNA follows: TGTGCCAGTAGTATAGGGGCGTCGGCAGGGAACCATGAGCAGTTCTTC. It yields the protein CASSIGASAGNHEQFF. The rearrangement uses TRBV19 and TRBJ2-1; D may be TRBD1 (5 bases). CDR1 is LNHDA and CDR2 is SQIVND in the germline V gene (reference sequence). The CDR3 length is 16 residues. V dropped 1 base and J dropped 8 bases, with 18 bases sitting between them.

The chain links TRBV7-6 to TRBJ2-1; TRBD1 is a possible D gene (6 bases). CDR1 SGHVS and CDR2 FNYEAQ come from the germline V gene. This CDR3 spans 15 amino acids. V lost 5 bases and J 6 bases, leaving 17 bases between the germline ends. CDR3 sequence: CASSPDRSPANEQFF. CDR3 nucleotides: TGTGCCAGCAGCCCCGACAGGTCCCCAGCCAATGAGCAGTTCTTC.

This clonotype appeared many times. The V call is TRBV7-2, the J call TRBJ2-3; 10 bases are shared with TRBD2. With V trimmed by 1 base and J by 7 bases, 8 bases remained unmatched. CDR3 size: 16 residues. Per germline, CDR1 SGHTA and CDR2 FQGNSA. DNA of the CDR3: TGTGCCAGCAGCTTAGTCGGACTAGCGGAGGCAAATACGCAGTATTTT. It is translated as CASSLVGLAEANTQYF. The whole variable domain, remainder taken from reference TRBV7-2 and TRBJ2-3, is GAGVSQSPSNKVTEKGKDVELRCDPISGHTALYWYRQSLGQGLEFLIYFQGNSAPDKSGLPSDRFSAERTGGSVSTLTIQRTQQEDSAVYLCASSLVGLAEANTQYFGPGTRLTVL.

This chain joins TRBV7-3 and TRBJ1-5; D not resolved. From germline, CDR1 is SGHTA and CDR2 FQGTGA. The germline V and J ends were trimmed by 2 bases and 7 bases, with 9 bases remaining between them. The CDR3 loop spans 13 amino acids. The CDR3 DNA follows: TGTGCCAGCAGCTTAGATCGGGGACAGCCCCAGCATTTT. Its translation is CASSLDRGQPQHF.

Written as DNA, the CDR3 is TGCAGTGCTAGAGCGGGAGGGCCCAGTGAGCAGTTCTTC. Translating gives CSARAGGPSEQFF. This chain links TRBV20-1 with TRBJ2-1; 8 nucleotides match TRBD2. The CDR3 runs to 13 residues. Per the germline V gene, CDR1 is DFQATT and CDR2 is SNEGSKA (reference sequence). Trimming at V came to 1 base and at J to 9 bases, leaving 5 bases not matched to a gene.

This clonotype was seen many times. The chain recombines TRBV4-2 with TRBJ2-7; TRBD2 agrees at 7 bases. Losses at the gene ends were 0 bases for V and 2 bases for J; bases not matched to a gene: 4. The CDR3 totals 15 residues. Germline lookup yields CDR1 LGHNA and CDR2 YNFKEQ. The CDR3 spells CASSQDQAGPYEQYF. The CDR3 DNA reads as TGTGCCAGCAGCCAAGATCAAGCGGGACCCTACGAGCAGTACTTC.

This clonotype was found many times. V is TRBV27 and J is TRBJ1-1; D gene uncertain. V gave up 3 bases and J gave up 8 bases, with 19 bases separating them. Germline V gene lookup returns CDR1 MNHEY and CDR2 SMNVEV (reference sequence). The CDR3 length is 15 residues. The DNA for the CDR3 is TGTGCCAGCAGTTTTCTTCCGGGAACGGAACACGAAGCTTTCTTT. This gives the protein CASSFLPGTEHEAFF.

This clonotype was seen only a few times. CDR3 region: CSARNPLPSNYGYTF. As DNA, the CDR3 is TGCAGTGCCCGTAACCCTCTCCCGTCTAACTATGGCTACACCTTC. This rearrangement joins TRBV20-1 to TRBJ1-2; D not certain. Germline CDR1 is DFQATT and CDR2 is SNEGSKA (reference sequence). This CDR3 spans 15 amino acids. Deletions cut 6 bases from V and 0 bases from J, with 17 bases between.

The chain carries TRBV4-3 and TRBJ2-7; 9 nucleotides align to TRBD1. Trimming removed 3 bases from V and 4 bases from J; junction bases left unmatched: 7. The CDR3 is made up of 15 amino acids. The germline gives CDR1 LGHNA, CDR2 YSLEER. This CDR3 reads CASSHTGTGRYEQYF. The CDR3 DNA follows: TGCGCCAGCAGCCACACCGGGACAGGGAGGTACGAGCAGTACTTC.

Only a few counts were recorded for this clonotype. This sequence joins TRBV7-3 and TRBJ2-7; 7 bases line up with TRBD1. Germline V CDR1 and CDR2: SGHTA, FQGTGA. Germline trimming cut 3 bases from V and 5 bases from J; bases unmatched to any gene: 10. The length of the CDR3 is 15 residues. This CDR3 reads CASSFFSNRGNEQYF. The CDR3 nucleotides are TGTGCCAGCAGCTTCTTCTCGAACAGGGGAAACGAGCAGTACTTC.

V is TRBV7-2 and J is TRBJ2-3; 15 bases line up with TRBD2. Germline V lookup: CDR1 SGHTA, CDR2 FQGNSA. J gave up 6 bases and V 1 base, and 2 bases lay outside the gene matches. The CDR3 length is 16 residues. The CDR3 protein is CASSLDGTSGRDTQYF. CDR3 in DNA: TGTGCCAGCAGCTTAGACGGGACTAGCGGGAGGGATACGCAGTATTTT.

This clonotype occurred many times. The chain carries TRBV20-1 and TRBJ1-1; weak D call: TRBD1 (6 bases). Germline V gene sequence: CDR1 DFQATT, CDR2 SNEGSKA (reference sequence). The V and J ends lost 5 bases and 1 base respectively, with 8 bases between them. The CDR3 runs to 12 residues. Here the CDR3 DNA reads TGCAGTGCTCAGGACAGGAACACTGAAGCTTTCTTT. Its protein product is CSAQDRNTEAFF.

There are a few counts of this clonotype. The rearrangement joins TRBV28 to TRBJ2-1, with 10 bases lining up with TRBD2. The germline V gene has CDR1 MDHEN and CDR2 SYDVKM. CDR3 length: 14 residues. Trimming removed 6 bases from V and 7 bases from J; junction bases left unmatched: 6. Written as DNA, the CDR3 is TGTGCCAGCAGCCCTAGCGGGAGTCTTAATGAGCAGTTCTTC. It yields the protein CASSPSGSLNEQFF. Combining the CDR3 with reference TRBV28 and TRBJ2-1 gives the whole variable domain DVKVTQSSRYLVKRTGEKVFLECVQDMDHENMFWYRQDPGLGLRLIYFSYDVKMKEKGDIPEGYSVSREKKERFSLILESASTNQTSMYLCASSPSGSLNEQFFGPGTRLTVL.